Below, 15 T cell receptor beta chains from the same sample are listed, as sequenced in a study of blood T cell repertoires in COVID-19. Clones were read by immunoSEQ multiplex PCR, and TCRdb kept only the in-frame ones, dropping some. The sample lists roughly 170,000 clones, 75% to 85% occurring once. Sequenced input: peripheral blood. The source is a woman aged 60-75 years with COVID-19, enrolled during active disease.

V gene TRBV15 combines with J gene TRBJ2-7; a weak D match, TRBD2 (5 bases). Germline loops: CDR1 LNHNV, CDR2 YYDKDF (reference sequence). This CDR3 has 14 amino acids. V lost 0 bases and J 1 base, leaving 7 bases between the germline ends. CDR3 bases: TGTGCCACCAGCAGAGATGAGGGATCCTACGAGCAGTACTTC. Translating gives CATSRDEGSYEQYF.

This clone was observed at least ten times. The CDR3 DNA sequence: TGTGCCAGCAGCTTGAATAGCGGGGCCAACACCGGGGAGCTGTTTTTT. Translating gives CASSLNSGANTGELFF. This chain joins TRBV7-9 and TRBJ2-2; 8 bases agree with TRBD2. Per germline, CDR1 SEHNR and CDR2 FQNEAQ (reference sequence). The CDR3 runs to 16 residues. After removal of 3 bases from V and 2 bases from J, the junction contained 5 bases not matched to a gene.

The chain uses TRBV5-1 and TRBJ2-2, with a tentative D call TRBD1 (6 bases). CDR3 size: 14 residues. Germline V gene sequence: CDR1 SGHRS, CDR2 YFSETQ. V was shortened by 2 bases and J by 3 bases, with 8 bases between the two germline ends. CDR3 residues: CASSFHRDTGELFF. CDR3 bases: TGCGCCAGCAGCTTTCACAGGGACACCGGGGAGCTGTTTTTT.

The CDR3 sequence is CASSSELAGVDGYTF. Written as DNA, the CDR3 is TGTGCCAGCAGTAGTGAATTAGCAGGGGTAGATGGCTACACCTTC. V and J are TRBV2 and TRBJ1-2, with D possibly being TRBD1 (6 bases). From germline, CDR1 is SNHLY and CDR2 FYNNEI. V lost 5 bases and J 6 bases, leaving 19 bases between the germline ends. The length of the CDR3 is 15 residues.

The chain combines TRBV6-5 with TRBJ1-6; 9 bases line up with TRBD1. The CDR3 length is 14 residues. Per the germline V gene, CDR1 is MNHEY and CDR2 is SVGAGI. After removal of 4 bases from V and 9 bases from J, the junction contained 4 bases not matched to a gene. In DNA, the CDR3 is TGTGCCAGCAGTTTAGGGACAGGGTTTTCACCCCTCCACTTT. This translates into CASSLGTGFSPLHF.

The DNA for the CDR3 is TGTGCCAGCAGCCAAGGCATGGGAGTCCCTAGCACAGATACGCAGTATTTT. Protein sequence: CASSQGMGVPSTDTQYF. This rearrangement joins TRBV3-1 (or the pseudogene TRBV3-2) to TRBJ2-3, with D tentatively TRBD2 (5 bases). Germline V gene sequence: CDR1 LGHDT, CDR2 YNNKEL (reference sequence). V was cut by 1 base and J by 0 bases, with 14 bases left in between. This CDR3 contains 17 residues.

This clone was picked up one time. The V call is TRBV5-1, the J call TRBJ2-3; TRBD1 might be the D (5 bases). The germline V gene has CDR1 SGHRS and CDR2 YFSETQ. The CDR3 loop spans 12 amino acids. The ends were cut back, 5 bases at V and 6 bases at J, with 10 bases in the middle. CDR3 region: CASRESGDTQYF. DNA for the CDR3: TGCGCCAGCAGAGAATCAGGGGATACGCAGTATTTT.

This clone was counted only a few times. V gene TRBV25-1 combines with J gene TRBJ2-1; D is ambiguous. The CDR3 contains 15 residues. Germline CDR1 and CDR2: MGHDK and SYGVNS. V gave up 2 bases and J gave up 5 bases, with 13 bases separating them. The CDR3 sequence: CASSETKLPDNEQFF. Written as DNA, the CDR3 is TGTGCCAGCAGTGAAACAAAGTTGCCTGACAATGAGCAGTTCTTC.

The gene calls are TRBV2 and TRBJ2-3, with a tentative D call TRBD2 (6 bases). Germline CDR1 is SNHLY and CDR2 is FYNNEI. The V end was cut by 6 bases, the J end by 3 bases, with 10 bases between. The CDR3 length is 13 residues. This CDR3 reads CASRRLATDTQYF. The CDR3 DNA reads TGTGCCAGCAGACGTCTAGCGACAGATACGCAGTATTTT.

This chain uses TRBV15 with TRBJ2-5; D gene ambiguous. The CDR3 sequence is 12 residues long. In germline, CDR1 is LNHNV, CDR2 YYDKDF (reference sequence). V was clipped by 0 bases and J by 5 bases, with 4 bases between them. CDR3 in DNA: TGTGCCACCAGCAGAGAATATGAGACCCAGTACTTC. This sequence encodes CATSREYETQYF.

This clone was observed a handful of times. The CDR3 protein is CASSQEMRTGVRNYGYTF. DNA of the CDR3: TGCGCCAGCAGCCAAGAAATGAGGACAGGGGTACGAAACTATGGCTACACCTTC. This sequence joins TRBV4-1 and TRBJ1-2; TRBD1 matches 9 bases. Trimming cost V 0 bases and J 2 bases; bases outside gene matches: 10. This CDR3 spans 18 amino acids. CDR1 is MGHRA, CDR2 YSYEKL, per germline.

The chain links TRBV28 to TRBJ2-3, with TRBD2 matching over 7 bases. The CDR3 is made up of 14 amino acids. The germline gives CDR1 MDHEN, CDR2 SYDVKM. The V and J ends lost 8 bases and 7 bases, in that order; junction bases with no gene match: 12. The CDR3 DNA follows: TGTGCCAGCGGTACGGCGGGAGTGTGGAATACGCAGTATTTT. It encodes CASGTAGVWNTQYF.

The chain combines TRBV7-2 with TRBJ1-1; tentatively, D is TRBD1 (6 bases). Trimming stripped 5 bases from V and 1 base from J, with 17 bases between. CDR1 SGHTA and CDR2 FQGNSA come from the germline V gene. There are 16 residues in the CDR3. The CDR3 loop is CASSLIGGLRNTEAFF. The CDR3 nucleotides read TGTGCCAGCAGCCTTATCGGGGGGCTGAGGAACACTGAAGCTTTCTTT.

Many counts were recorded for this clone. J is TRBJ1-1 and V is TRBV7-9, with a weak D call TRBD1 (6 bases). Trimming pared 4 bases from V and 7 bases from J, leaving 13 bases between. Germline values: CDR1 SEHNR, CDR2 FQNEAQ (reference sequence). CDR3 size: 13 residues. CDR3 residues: CASSSPGHLEAFF. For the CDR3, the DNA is TGTGCCAGCAGCTCACCGGGACATCTTGAAGCTTTCTTT.

The CDR3 protein is CASSSSGARQETQYF. The CDR3 region has the DNA TGTGCCAGCAGCTCTAGCGGGGCCCGACAAGAGACCCAGTACTTC. V is TRBV5-4 and J is TRBJ2-5; 9 bases map to TRBD2. Germline values: CDR1 SGHNT, CDR2 YYREEE (reference sequence). The length of the CDR3 is 15 residues. Trimming removed 3 bases from V and 2 bases from J; junction bases left unmatched: 5.